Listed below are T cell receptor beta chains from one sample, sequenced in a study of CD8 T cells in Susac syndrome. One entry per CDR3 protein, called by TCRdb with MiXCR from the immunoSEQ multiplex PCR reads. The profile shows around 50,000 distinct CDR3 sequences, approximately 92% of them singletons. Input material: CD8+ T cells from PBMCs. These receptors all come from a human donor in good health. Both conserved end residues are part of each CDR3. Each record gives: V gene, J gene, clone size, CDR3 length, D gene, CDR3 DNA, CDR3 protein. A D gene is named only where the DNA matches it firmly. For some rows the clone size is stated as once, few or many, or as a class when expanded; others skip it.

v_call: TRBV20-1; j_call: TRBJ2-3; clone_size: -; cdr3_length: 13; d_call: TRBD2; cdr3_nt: TGCAGTGCCGGGACTAGCGGGAGAGATACGCAGTATTTT; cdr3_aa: CSAGTSGRDTQYF
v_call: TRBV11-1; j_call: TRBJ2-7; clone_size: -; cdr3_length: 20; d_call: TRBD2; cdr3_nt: TGTGCCAGCAGCACTAACCAAGGACTAGCGGGAGAAGGGGGATCCTACGAGCAGTACTTC; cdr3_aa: CASSTNQGLAGEGGSYEQYF
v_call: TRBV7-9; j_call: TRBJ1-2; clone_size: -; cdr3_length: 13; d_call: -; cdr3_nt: TGTGCCAGCAGCGGGGGCCCCGGGAATGGCTACACCTTC; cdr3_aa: CASSGGPGNGYTF
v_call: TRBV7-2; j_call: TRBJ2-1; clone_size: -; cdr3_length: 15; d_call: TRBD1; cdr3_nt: TGTGCCAGCAGCTTAAAGGGACAGGGCCACAATGAGCAGTTCTTC; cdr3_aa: CASSLKGQGHNEQFF
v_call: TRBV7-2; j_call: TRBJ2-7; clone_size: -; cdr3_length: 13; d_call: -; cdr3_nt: TGTGCCAGCAGCTTAGCTAGCCCCTACGAGCAGTACTTC; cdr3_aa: CASSLASPYEQYF
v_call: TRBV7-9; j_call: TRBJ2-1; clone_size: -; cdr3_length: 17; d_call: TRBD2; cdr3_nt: TGTGCCAGCAGCTTAGCGGGGCGACTAGCGGGAGTTTGGGTTCAGTTCTTC; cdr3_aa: CASSLAGRLAGVWVQFF
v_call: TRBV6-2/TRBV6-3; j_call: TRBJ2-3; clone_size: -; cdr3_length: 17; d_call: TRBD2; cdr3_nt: TGTGCCAGCAGTTACTCGAGGCCTAGCGGGAAAACAGATACGCAGTATTTT; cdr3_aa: CASSYSRPSGKTDTQYF
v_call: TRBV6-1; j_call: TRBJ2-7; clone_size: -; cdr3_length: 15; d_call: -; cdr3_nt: TGTGCCAGCAGTGAAGGGACCGACCTCGCGGGTGAGCAGTACTTC; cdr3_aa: CASSEGTDLAGEQYF
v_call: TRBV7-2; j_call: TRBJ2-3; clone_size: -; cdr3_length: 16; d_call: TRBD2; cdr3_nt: TGTGCCAGCAGCAGAATACTAGCGGCGAGCACAGATACGCAGTATTTT; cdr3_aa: CASSRILAASTDTQYF
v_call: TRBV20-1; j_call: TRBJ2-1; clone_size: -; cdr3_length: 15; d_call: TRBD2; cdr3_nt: TGCAGTGCTAGAGAATTGGCTAGCGGGAACAATGAGCAGTTCTTC; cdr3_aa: CSARELASGNNEQFF
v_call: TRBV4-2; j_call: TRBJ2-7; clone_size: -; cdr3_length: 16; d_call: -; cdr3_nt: TGTGCCAGCAGCCAAGAGTGGCCTAGCGAAACCTACGAGCAGTACTTC; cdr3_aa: CASSQEWPSETYEQYF
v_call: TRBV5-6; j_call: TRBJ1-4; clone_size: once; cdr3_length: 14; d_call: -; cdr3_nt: TGTGCCAGCAGCTCAGGGGCGCGGGATGAAAAACTGTTTTTT; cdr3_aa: CASSSGARDEKLFF
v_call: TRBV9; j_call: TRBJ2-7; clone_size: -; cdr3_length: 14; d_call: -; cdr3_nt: TGTGCCAGCAGCCCCCCCGGGGTATTCTACGAGCAGTACTTC; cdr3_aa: CASSPPGVFYEQYF
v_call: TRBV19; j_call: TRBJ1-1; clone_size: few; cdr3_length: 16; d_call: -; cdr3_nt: TGTGCCAGTAGTATTGGACAGTTCCCCCTGGTAACTGAAGCTTTCTTT; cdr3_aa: CASSIGQFPLVTEAFF
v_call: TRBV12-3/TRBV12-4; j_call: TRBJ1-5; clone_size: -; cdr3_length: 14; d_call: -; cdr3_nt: TGTGCCAGCAGTGAGGCAGTTGGCAATCAGCCCCAGCATTTT; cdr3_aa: CASSEAVGNQPQHF
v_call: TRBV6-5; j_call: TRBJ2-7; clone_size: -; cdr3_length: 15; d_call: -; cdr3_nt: TGTGCCAGCAGTTACTCGAATGGGGTGCAGGGAGAGCAGTACTTC; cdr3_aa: CASSYSNGVQGEQYF
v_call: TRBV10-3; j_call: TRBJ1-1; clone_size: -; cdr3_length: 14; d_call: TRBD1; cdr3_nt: TGTGCCATCAGTGAGGAACAGGGGGCGGCTGAAGCTTTCTTT; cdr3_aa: CAISEEQGAAEAFF
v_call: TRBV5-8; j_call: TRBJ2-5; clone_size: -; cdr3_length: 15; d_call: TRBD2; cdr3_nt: TGTGCCAGCAGGACGAAGCGGGAGGTCCAAGAGACCCAGTACTTC; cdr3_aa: CASRTKREVQETQYF
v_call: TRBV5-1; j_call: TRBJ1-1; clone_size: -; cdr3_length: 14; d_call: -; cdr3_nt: TGCGCCAGCAGCGGGACCGGGACACCGACTGAAGCTTTCTTT; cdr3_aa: CASSGTGTPTEAFF
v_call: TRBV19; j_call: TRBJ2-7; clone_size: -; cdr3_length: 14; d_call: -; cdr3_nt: TGTGCCAGTACGCCGACGCGGCTGGGGTCCGAGCAGTACTTC; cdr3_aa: CASTPTRLGSEQYF
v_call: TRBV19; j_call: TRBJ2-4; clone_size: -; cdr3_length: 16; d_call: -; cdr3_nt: TGTGCCAGTAGTCCTGGGGGCCTAAGGGCCAAAAACATTCAGTACTTC; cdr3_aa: CASSPGGLRAKNIQYF
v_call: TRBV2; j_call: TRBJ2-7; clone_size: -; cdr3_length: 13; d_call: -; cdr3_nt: TGTGCCAGCAGAGAATACCCTACGCTCGAGCAGTACTTC; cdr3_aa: CASREYPTLEQYF
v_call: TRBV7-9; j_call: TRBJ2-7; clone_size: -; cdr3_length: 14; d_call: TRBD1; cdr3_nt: TGTGCCAGCAGCTTTCCGGGACAGGCCTACGAGCAGTACTTC; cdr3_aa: CASSFPGQAYEQYF
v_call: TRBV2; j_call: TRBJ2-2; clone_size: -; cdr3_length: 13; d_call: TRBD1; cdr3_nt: TGTGCCAGCAGGGGACAGGGGGGCGGGGAGCTGTTTTTT; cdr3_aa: CASRGQGGGELFF
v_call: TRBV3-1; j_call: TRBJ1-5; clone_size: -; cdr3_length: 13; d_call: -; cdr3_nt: TGTGCCAGCAGCCCCAGGGGTGATCAGCCCCAGCATTTT; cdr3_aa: CASSPRGDQPQHF
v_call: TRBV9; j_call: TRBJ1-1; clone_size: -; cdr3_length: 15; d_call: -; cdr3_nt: TGTGCCAGCAGCGTTGGGGCCTCAGTGGGCACTGAAGCTTTCTTT; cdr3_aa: CASSVGASVGTEAFF